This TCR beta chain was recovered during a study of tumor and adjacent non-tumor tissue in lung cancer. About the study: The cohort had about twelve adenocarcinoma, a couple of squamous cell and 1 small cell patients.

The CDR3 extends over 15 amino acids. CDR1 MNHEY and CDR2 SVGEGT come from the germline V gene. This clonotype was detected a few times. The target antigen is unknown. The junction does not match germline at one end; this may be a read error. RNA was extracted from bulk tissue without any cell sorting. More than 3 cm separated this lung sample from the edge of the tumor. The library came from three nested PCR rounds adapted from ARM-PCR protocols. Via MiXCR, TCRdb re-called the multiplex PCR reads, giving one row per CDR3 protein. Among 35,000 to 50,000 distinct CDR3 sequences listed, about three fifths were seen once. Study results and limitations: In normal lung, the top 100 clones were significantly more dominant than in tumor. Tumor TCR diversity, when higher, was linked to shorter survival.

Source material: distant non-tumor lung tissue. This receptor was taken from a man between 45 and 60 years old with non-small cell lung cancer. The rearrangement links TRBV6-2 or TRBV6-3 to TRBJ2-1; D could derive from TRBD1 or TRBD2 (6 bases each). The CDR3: CASSYWRGTVNEQFF. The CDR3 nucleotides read TGTGCCAGCAGTTACTGGAGGGGGACCGTGAATGAACAGTTCTTC.